The rows below give T cell receptor beta chains drawn from one sample of a study of spatial heterogeneity in lung cancer. TCRdb recomputed calls from the 5' RACE reads with MiXCR, one row per CDR3 protein. This table holds 60,000 or so distinct CDR3 sequences, roughly 5.9% found once. This sample comprised PBMCs, obtained at surgery. The source is a female donor with early-stage non-small cell lung cancer. Each CDR3 is given with its conserved first and last residue. D genes are given only for firm matches. Clone size appears in some rows only: once, few, many, or a class for an expanded clone.

d_gene	j_gene	v_gene	abundance	CDR3aa	CDR3nt
.	TRBJ1-1	TRBV29-1	many	CSVEESRLGNTEAFF	TGCAGCGTTGAAGAATCGCGACTGGGAAACACTGAAGCTTTCTTT
.	TRBJ2-4	TRBV28	few	CASSLPRRDIQYF	TGTGCCAGCAGTTTACCAAGGAGAGACATTCAGTACTTC
.	TRBJ2-7	TRBV6-5	few	CASSYVAGARPSEQYF	TGTGCCAGCAGTTACGTCGCAGGGGCGCGGCCTTCCGAGCAGTACTTC
.	TRBJ2-7	TRBV12-5	many	CASGLRVSYEQYF	TGTGCTAGTGGTTTGAGGGTTAGCTACGAGCAGTACTTC
.	TRBJ1-5	TRBV18	.	CASSPPSGSSQPQHF	TGTGCCAGCTCACCCCCCTCGGGTTCTAGTCAGCCCCAGCATTTT
.	TRBJ2-5	TRBV28	many	CASSDASGMRETQYF	TGTGCCAGCAGTGATGCCTCCGGAATGAGGGAGACCCAGTACTTC
.	TRBJ2-7	TRBV3-1	many	CASSHTSHGSPYEQYF	TGTGCCAGCAGCCACACCTCCCACGGGTCCCCCTACGAGCAGTACTTC
.	TRBJ1-2	TRBV18	.	CASSSTDNYGYTF	TGTGCCAGCTCCTCGACAGACAACTATGGCTACACCTTC
.	TRBJ2-2	TRBV12-3/TRBV12-4	many	CASRLPQNTGELFF	TGTGCCAGCAGATTGCCCCAGAACACCGGGGAGCTGTTTTTT
.	TRBJ2-7	TRBV5-6	few	CASSFSLDEQYF	TGTGCCAGCAGCTTTTCGTTAGACGAGCAGTACTTC
TRBD1	TRBJ1-1	TRBV12-3/TRBV12-4	many	CASSLITGETEAFF	TGTGCCAGCAGTCTAATCACAGGGGAAACTGAAGCTTTCTTT
TRBD2	TRBJ2-5	TRBV20-1	many	CSARVLRGVKETQYF	TGCAGTGCTAGGGTTCTGCGGGGGGTAAAAGAGACCCAGTACTTC
.	TRBJ2-7	TRBV9	.	CASSVAGRYEQYF	TGTGCCAGCAGCGTAGCAGGGCGCTACGAGCAGTACTTC
.	TRBJ1-1	TRBV6-6	many	CASISGDTEAFF	TGTGCCAGCATATCGGGGGACACTGAAGCTTTCTTT
.	TRBJ1-2	TRBV9	few	CASSVGGLSGYGYTF	TGTGCCAGCAGCGTAGGGGGACTTAGCGGCTATGGCTACACCTTC
.	TRBJ1-1	TRBV18	.	CASSPGADEAFF	TGTGCCAGCTCACCTGGGGCAGATGAAGCTTTCTTT
TRBD1	TRBJ1-2	TRBV3-1	many	CASSQTGTGVGYTF	TGTGCCAGCAGCCAGACCGGGACAGGGGTTGGCTACACCTTC
TRBD2	TRBJ2-5	TRBV6-2/TRBV6-3	many	CASHGTSKETQYF	TGTGCCAGCCATGGGACTAGCAAAGAGACCCAGTACTTC
TRBD2	TRBJ2-3	TRBV6-2/TRBV6-3	many	CASLAGVGTDTQYF	TGTGCCAGCCTAGCGGGAGTGGGCACAGATACGCAGTATTTT
.	TRBJ2-4	TRBV11-3	few	CASSLLIAKNIQYF	TGTGCCAGCAGCTTATTGATAGCCAAAAACATTCAGTACTTC
TRBD1	TRBJ1-2	TRBV6-5	many	CASSSSGTEIHYGYTF	TGTGCCAGCAGTTCCTCCGGGACAGAGATCCACTATGGCTACACCTTC
.	TRBJ2-1	TRBV24-1	.	CATSDSGLPSDYNEQFF	TGTGCCACCAGTGATTCAGGACTACCCAGTGACTACAATGAGCAGTTCTTC
.	TRBJ1-2	TRBV6-5	many	CASSYSQANYGYTF	TGTGCCAGCAGTTACTCACAAGCTAACTATGGCTACACCTTC
TRBD2	TRBJ2-5	TRBV20-1	many	CSATPKRGRLETQYF	TGCAGTGCTACGCCTAAGCGGGGGCGACTGGAGACCCAGTACTTC
.	TRBJ1-2	TRBV12-3/TRBV12-4	few	CASRPALGRGNYGYTF	TGTGCCAGCAGGCCTGCACTGGGACGGGGAAACTATGGCTACACCTTC
TRBD1	TRBJ2-7	TRBV27	few	CASSSGTGDEQYF	TGTGCCAGCTCCTCCGGGACAGGGGACGAGCAGTACTTC
.	TRBJ1-2	TRBV9	few	CASSVVGLLGYTF	TGTGCCAGCAGCGTAGTGGGTTTGCTTGGCTACACCTTC
TRBD1	TRBJ2-2	TRBV7-3	few	CASSSRQGPNTGELFF	TGTGCCAGCAGCTCAAGACAGGGACCCAACACCGGGGAGCTGTTTTTT
TRBD1	TRBJ2-5	TRBV7-2	.	CASSWGQVEQETQYF	TGTGCCAGCAGCTGGGGACAGGTGGAGCAAGAGACCCAGTACTTC